The 26 T cell receptor beta chains given below trace back to one sample, sequenced in a study of shared clonotypes between healthy human individuals. Sequencing used immunoSEQ multiplex PCR; TCRdb keeps in-frame clones, though not all of them. This sample has about 2.4 million clones, with 90% to 95% found just once. Sequencing input: naive CD4+ T cells from PBMCs. Described subset: CD45RA+ positively selected. The receptors stem from a man aged 18 to 29 in good health. Some clones in this sample may be carry-over from other donors' samples.

V usage is TRBV10-2 and J usage is TRBJ1-6; 7 bases are a match to TRBD1. Unmatched junction bases numbered 10, after V lost 0 bases and J lost 17 bases. The CDR3 runs 14 residues. Germline V gene lookup returns CDR1 WSHSY and CDR2 SAAADI. The CDR3 region has the DNA TGCGCCAGCAGTGAGTCCTCCTTGGGGACAGCCGTCCACTTT. Translation gives CASSESSLGTAVHF.

CDR3 in DNA: TGTGCCAGCAGTGGCTCCCTTGGAAGGCTAGCGGGAGGATTCGGGGAGCAGTTCTTC. It translates to CASSGSLGRLAGGFGEQFF. V gene TRBV28 combines with J gene TRBJ2-1; 11 bases agree with TRBD2. This CDR3 contains 19 residues. Germline assignment: CDR1 MDHEN and CDR2 SYDVKM. Trimming took 5 bases from V and 10 from J; bases not matched to a gene: 22.

The chain couples TRBV18 to TRBJ1-1; D remains ambiguous. The V gene's germline CDR1 is KGHSH and CDR2 LQKENI. Trimming removed 1 base from V and 3 bases from J, with 12 bases in between. The CDR3 extends over 15 amino acids. The CDR3 region is CASSPRRARDTEAFF. The CDR3 bases are TGTGCCAGCTCACCACGGAGGGCTAGGGACACTGAAGCTTTCTTT.

This clone showed up just a few times. The chain has TRBV30 and TRBJ1-1; D might be TRBD1 (5 bases). The CDR3 totals 13 residues. Per the germline V gene, CDR1 is GTSNPN and CDR2 is SVGIG (reference sequence). V was cut by 8 bases and J by 5 bases, with 18 bases left in between. CDR3: CAHQQESWTEAFF. CDR3 bases: TGTGCCCATCAACAGGAGAGTTGGACTGAAGCTTTCTTT.

The V call is TRBV28, the J call TRBJ2-7; D possibly corresponds to TRBD2 (6 bases). CDR3 size: 14 residues. V was clipped by 2 bases and J by 6 bases, with 14 bases between them. Germline V lookup: CDR1 MDHEN, CDR2 SYDVKM. In DNA, the CDR3 is TGTGCCAGCAGTTTAGGGACTCGACGAGCCGAGCAGTACTTC. It codes for CASSLGTRRAEQYF.

The rearrangement uses TRBV7-3 and TRBJ2-3; no firm D call. Germline CDR1 reads SGHTA; CDR2 reads FQGTGA. The CDR3 extends over 14 amino acids. With 0 bases removed from V and 4 bases from J, the gap between germline ends came to 8 bases. The CDR3, as DNA: TGTGCCAGCAGCTTAACTTTATGGGCAGATACGCAGTATTTT. Protein sequence: CASSLTLWADTQYF. Full variable domain (remainder filled in from reference TRBV7-3 and TRBJ2-3): GAGVSQTPSNKVTEKGKYVELRCDPISGHTALYWYRQSLGQGPEFLIYFQGTGAADDSGLPNDRFFAVRPEGSVSTLKIQRTERGDSAVYLCASSLTLWADTQYFGPGTRLTVL.

The chain joins TRBV6-1 to TRBJ2-7, with D perhaps TRBD1 or TRBD2 (6 bases each). CDR3 length: 14 amino acids. CDR1 is MNHNS, CDR2 SASEGT, per germline. Trimming removed 4 bases from V and 1 base from J, with 11 bases in between. CDR3 coding DNA: TGTGCCAGCAGTGGGGGGGACAAATCCTACGAGCAGTACTTC. As protein: CASSGGDKSYEQYF.

V is TRBV28 and J is TRBJ2-3; perhaps TRBD2 as D (5 bases). CDR1 is MDHEN, CDR2 SYDVKM, per germline. V lost 10 bases to trimming and J lost 4 bases, with 18 bases between them. CDR3 length: 14 amino acids. CDR3 nucleotides: TGTGCCACCACATTTGGGTGGGAGTCAGATACGCAGTATTTT. It codes for CATTFGWESDTQYF.

Turning to this clone: One junction end disagrees with the germline gene, perhaps due to a read error. V is TRBV2 and J is TRBJ2-5; weak D call: TRBD1 (5 bases). Germline CDR1 reads SNHLY; CDR2 reads FYNNEI. The CDR3 length is 12 residues. The CDR3 bases are TGTGCTAGCAGGGCCCAGGGAGAGACCCAGTACTTC. Encoded protein: CASRAQGETQYF.

The chain has TRBV28 and TRBJ2-7; a possible D gene is TRBD2 (6 bases). The ends were cut back, 8 bases at V and 7 bases at J, with 12 bases in the middle. CDR3 size: 11 residues. The germline V gene has CDR1 MDHEN and CDR2 SYDVKM. Here the CDR3 DNA reads TGTGCCAGCCTCGGGGGACGAGAGCAGTACTTC. This gives the protein CASLGGREQYF.

The chain joins TRBV30 to TRBJ2-7, with 10 bases that match TRBD2. The ends lost 0 bases at V and 3 bases at J; junction bases unmatched: 11. The CDR3 is made up of 17 amino acids. The germline CDR1 and CDR2 sequences are GTSNPN and SVGIG (reference sequence). The CDR3 DNA follows: TGTGCCTGGAGTGTACCGGCTAGCGGGAGTGCCCACTACGAGCAGTACTTC. Translating gives CAWSVPASGSAHYEQYF.

V is TRBV5-1 and J is TRBJ2-7, with 8 bases fitting TRBD2. This CDR3 has 19 amino acids. Germline values: CDR1 SGHRS, CDR2 YFSETQ. The V and J ends lost 3 bases and 4 bases, in that order; junction bases with no gene match: 21. The CDR3 coding sequence is TGCGCCAGCAGCTACCCCGGGCAGGGTCAAGCTAGCGGGTTTTACGAGCAGTACTTC. This sequence encodes CASSYPGQGQASGFYEQYF.

A word on this clone: Other nucleotide sequences in the sample specify the same CDR3. The chain links TRBV5-1 to TRBJ2-7; D unclear. The germline V and J ends were trimmed by 0 bases and 2 bases, with 6 bases remaining between them. Germline V CDR1 and CDR2: SGHRS, YFSETQ. The CDR3 loop spans 13 amino acids. CDR3 in amino acids: CASSLVGTYEQYF. The CDR3 DNA sequence: TGCGCCAGCAGCTTGGTCGGCACCTACGAGCAGTACTTC.

The chain combines TRBV29-1 with TRBJ2-1; perhaps D is TRBD1 or TRBD2 (5 bases each). V was pared by 7 bases and J by 6 bases, with 19 bases between. Germline values: CDR1 SQVTM, CDR2 ANQGSEA. The length of the CDR3 is 14 residues. The CDR3 loop reads CSAIRGSGSNEQFF. CDR3 in DNA: TGCAGCGCTATTCGGGGCAGCGGTAGCAATGAGCAGTTCTTC.

This clone has just one count. The J gene is TRBJ1-4, the V gene TRBV5-1; D may be TRBD1 (6 bases). With 4 bases removed from V and 0 bases from J, the gap between germline ends came to 13 bases. The CDR3 consists of 16 residues. Germline V CDR1 and CDR2: SGHRS, YFSETQ. CDR3 coding DNA: TGCGCCAGCAGCCCCGGACAGCCTGCAACTAATGAAAAACTGTTTTTT. It encodes CASSPGQPATNEKLFF.

The gene calls are TRBV28 and TRBJ1-3; 7 bases are shared with TRBD1. Germline CDR1 is MDHEN and CDR2 is SYDVKM. With V trimmed by 3 bases and J by 4 bases, 9 bases remained unmatched. The CDR3 sequence is 16 residues long. The CDR3 coding sequence is TGTGCCAGCAGTTTGGTTGTAGGGGGCGCGGGAAACACCATATATTTT. This gives the protein CASSLVVGGAGNTIYF.

As for this clone: Distinct nucleotide sequences in the sample also encode this CDR3. V gene TRBV18 combines with J gene TRBJ1-1, with TRBD1 identical over 8 bases. CDR3 length equals 15 residues. From germline, CDR1 is KGHSH and CDR2 LQKENI. The V segment lost 1 base and the J segment 1 base; nucleotides outside the gene matches: 2. CDR3 sequence: CASSPRQGPNTEAFF. The CDR3 DNA is TGTGCCAGCTCACCACGACAGGGGCCGAACACTGAAGCTTTCTTT.

The chain combines TRBV19 with TRBJ2-7; no reliable D call. The CDR3 contains 13 residues. Germline CDR1 is LNHDA and CDR2 is SQIVND (reference sequence). Trimming pared 2 bases from V and 3 bases from J, leaving 8 bases between. The CDR3 region is CASSIWAGYEQYF. DNA of the CDR3: TGTGCCAGTAGTATATGGGCAGGCTACGAGCAGTACTTC. Complete variable domain (other parts from reference TRBV19 and TRBJ2-7): DGGITQSPKYLFRKEGQNVTLSCEQNLNHDAMYWYRQDPGQGLRLIYYSQIVNDFQKGDIAEGYSVSREKKESFPLTVTSAQKNPTAFYLCASSIWAGYEQYFGPGTRLTVT.

CDR3 coding DNA: TGTGCCACCAGCAGGGCCAATTGGGGGTGGCGGTTCTTC. Translation gives CATSRANWGWRFF. V is TRBV15 and J is TRBJ2-1; D is tentatively TRBD1 or TRBD2 (5 bases each). V shed 3 bases and J shed 15 bases, with 18 bases lying between them. Germline CDR1 LNHNV, CDR2 YYDKDF (reference sequence). This CDR3 spans 13 amino acids.

V is TRBV28 and J is TRBJ1-1; unclear D gene. The V end lost 8 bases, the J end lost 4 bases, and 11 bases lay between the germline ends. Looked up from germline, CDR1 is MDHEN and CDR2 is SYDVKM. This CDR3 has 12 amino acids. The CDR3 loop reads CASFVGFTEAFF. The CDR3 DNA follows: TGTGCCAGCTTCGTGGGTTTCACTGAAGCTTTCTTT.

This chain links TRBV28 with TRBJ2-6, with D possibly TRBD1 on 6 matching bases. Trimming left V 7 bases short and J 4 bases short, with 20 bases between. The CDR3 runs 17 residues. Germline assignment: CDR1 MDHEN and CDR2 SYDVKM. CDR3 DNA: TGTGCCAGCACTGGGACCCCAGGGGTGCAGGGGGCCAACGTCCTGACTTTC. Residues: CASTGTPGVQGANVLTF. Full variable domain (remainder filled in from reference TRBV28 and TRBJ2-6): DVKVTQSSRYLVKRTGEKVFLECVQDMDHENMFWYRQDPGLGLRLIYFSYDVKMKEKGDIPEGYSVSREKKERFSLILESASTNQTSMYLCASTGTPGVQGANVLTFGAGSRLTVL.

The chain recombines TRBV28 with TRBJ1-2; D is unresolved. The V end was cut by 1 base, the J end by 3 bases, with 21 bases between. CDR1 and CDR2 from the germline V gene are MDHEN and SYDVKM. This CDR3 has 18 amino acids. CDR3 in DNA: TGTGCCAGCAGTTTATTTATTCGTCGCAGACACGCGGACTATGGCTACACCTTC. This encodes CASSLFIRRRHADYGYTF.

This chain joins TRBV28 and TRBJ2-7; TRBD1 might be the D (5 bases). Trimming took off 7 bases at V and 2 bases at J, with 27 bases between the two ends. Germline CDR1 is MDHEN and CDR2 is SYDVKM. The CDR3 is 18 amino acids. CDR3 in amino acids: CASTPTVPGGLGAYEQYF. The DNA of the CDR3 is TGTGCCAGCACCCCTACGGTGCCGGGCGGCCTAGGGGCCTACGAGCAGTACTTC.

This chain joins TRBV27 and TRBJ2-1; 16 bases are shared with TRBD2. The CDR3 runs 19 residues. Germline-derived CDR1 and CDR2 are MNHEY and SMNVEV (reference sequence). V trimming: 5 bases; J trimming: 6 bases; junction bases outside the gene matches: 13. The DNA for the CDR3 is TGTGCCAGCAGTCCCTTTTGGGGACTAGCGGGAGGGACGGGCAATGAGCAGTTCTTC. It codes for CASSPFWGLAGGTGNEQFF.

V gene TRBV2 combines with J gene TRBJ2-2, with TRBD1 matching 9 bases. The CDR3 spans 15 residues. V was pared by 5 bases and J by 5 bases, with 6 bases of the junction left unmatched. Germline V gives CDR1 SNHLY, CDR2 FYNNEI. The CDR3 DNA reads TGTGCCAGCAGTTTCACAGGGGGCAGGACCGGGGAGCTGTTTTTT. This codes for CASSFTGGRTGELFF.

This CDR3 is CASSLRVQSPLHF. In nucleotides, the CDR3 is TGTGCCAGCAGCTTGAGAGTGCAATCACCCCTCCACTTT. J is TRBJ1-6 and V is TRBV5-4; D call uncertain. Deletions cut 1 base from V and 10 bases from J, with 9 bases between. Germline V lookup: CDR1 SGHNT, CDR2 YYREEE (reference sequence). The CDR3 length is 13 residues.